A single sample gave rise to the 13 T cell receptor beta chains below, sequenced in a study of T-cell memory formation after mild COVID-19 listed by TCRdb under 2021. The receptor library was made with 5' RACE. The data were produced on an Illumina NovaSeq 6000. The raw public reads went through TCRdb reprocessing: fastp at Q25, MiXCR clone calling, in-frame beta chains kept. Duplicate CDR3 protein sequences are folded into a single record with the most common DNA and genes. This sample has tens of thousands of distinct CDR3 sequences in its table, and 10% to 15% of those were observed once. Around two fifths of the sample lies in the top ten. The sequenced sample consisted of PBMCs or a T cell subset sorted from them (not recorded which). These receptor sequences come from a man aged 18 to 30 who had mild COVID-19 (a few samples of this study predate the infection). The sample titles of this study are shuffled in the database, so cell type and time point are left out; the donor was told from shared clones.

There are many counts of this clonotype. The chain combines TRBV12-3 or TRBV12-4 with TRBJ1-1; the D is unclear. V was trimmed by 0 bases and J by 7 bases, leaving 9 bases between them. CDR3 length: 13 amino acids. This chain's CDR3 is CASSLALSREAFF. The CDR3 DNA follows: TGTGCCAGCAGTTTAGCGCTTAGTCGTGAAGCTTTCTTT.

Only a few counts were recorded for this clonotype. The rearrangement uses TRBV9 and TRBJ2-5, with D uncertain. The CDR3 is 14 amino acids. The V and J ends lost 1 base and 3 bases respectively, with 10 bases between them. The germline gives CDR1 SGDLS, CDR2 YYNGEE. CDR3 protein: CASSVSGVEETQYF. In nucleotides, the CDR3 is TGTGCCAGCAGCGTAAGTGGGGTGGAAGAGACCCAGTACTTC.

This clonotype was counted only a few times. The chain couples TRBV4-1 to TRBJ1-1, with TRBD1 as a possible D gene (5 bases). V was clipped by 3 bases and J by 4 bases, with 15 bases between them. The CDR3 contains 15 residues. Germline CDR1 reads MGHRA; CDR2 reads YSYEKL. The CDR3 DNA follows: TGCGCCAGCAGCCACCCGGGGGGGTTGATCACTGAAGCTTTCTTT. This gives the protein CASSHPGGLITEAFF.

This rearrangement joins TRBV5-1 to TRBJ2-3; D tentatively reads TRBD1 or TRBD2 (5 bases each). The CDR3 is made up of 15 amino acids. Germline V gene lookup returns CDR1 SGHRS and CDR2 YFSETQ. V was trimmed by 9 bases and J by 0 bases, leaving 17 bases between them. In DNA form, the CDR3 reads TGCGCCACCGGGGAAGGGGATCCTAGCACAGATACGCAGTATTTT. Amino acid sequence: CATGEGDPSTDTQYF. The variable domain in full, completed from reference TRBV5-1 and TRBJ2-3, reads KAGVTQTPRYLIKTRGQQVTLSCSPISGHRSVSWYQQTPGQGLQFLFEYFSETQRNKGNFPGRFSGRQFSNSRSEMNVSTLELGDSALYLCATGEGDPSTDTQYFGPGTRLTVL.

This clonotype has only a few counts. This chain links TRBV4-1 with TRBJ2-3, with a tentative D call TRBD1 (6 bases). The V gene's germline CDR1 is MGHRA and CDR2 YSYEKL. The CDR3 sequence is 15 residues long. V was trimmed by 0 bases and J by 1 base, leaving 8 bases between them. In DNA form, the CDR3 reads TGCGCCAGCAGCCAAGAGCACAGGGGCACAGATACGCAGTATTTT. This translates into CASSQEHRGTDTQYF.

This clonotype has only a few counts. The gene calls are TRBV7-8 and TRBJ2-5, with a tentative D call TRBD1 (5 bases). V lost 10 bases, J lost 5 bases, and 17 bases lay in between. The CDR3 is 13 residues long. Looked up from germline, CDR1 is SGHVS and CDR2 is FQNEAQ. The CDR3 sequence: CATQRGGFETQYF. The CDR3 DNA follows: TGTGCCACCCAAAGGGGCGGTTTTGAGACCCAGTACTTC.

The chain employs TRBV4-1 and TRBJ2-1; possible D gene TRBD2, 7 bases. The CDR3 runs to 16 residues. Germline values: CDR1 MGHRA, CDR2 YSYEKL. The germline V and J ends were trimmed by 1 base and 3 bases, with 13 bases remaining between them. Here the CDR3 reads CASSQVGGAGYNEQFF. The CDR3 DNA is TGCGCCAGCAGCCAAGTTGGGGGGGCGGGCTACAATGAGCAGTTCTTC.

Many counts were recorded for this clonotype. V usage is TRBV4-1 and J usage is TRBJ2-2; D unresolved. The CDR3 covers 14 residues. Between the trimmed V and J ends, which lost 0 bases and 4 bases, there was a span of 6 bases. Germline V lookup: CDR1 MGHRA, CDR2 YSYEKL. CDR3 nucleotide sequence: TGCGCCAGCAGCCAAGAGGGCCTCACCGGGGAGCTGTTTTTT. Encoded protein: CASSQEGLTGELFF.

This clonotype was seen a handful of times. The gene calls are TRBV6-5 and TRBJ2-3, with TRBD2 as a possible D gene (7 bases). This CDR3 has 18 amino acids. Germline assignment: CDR1 MNHEY and CDR2 SVGAGI. Between the trimmed V and J ends, which lost 2 bases and 2 bases, there was a span of 20 bases. CDR3 nucleotide sequence: TGTGCCAGCAGTTACCTCCCGGGGGAAGCGGGACACACAGATACGCAGTATTTT. Encoded protein: CASSYLPGEAGHTDTQYF.

The genes are TRBV7-3 and TRBJ1-2; D is unresolved. CDR1 and CDR2 (germline): SGHTA, FQGTGA. This CDR3 spans 13 amino acids. Trimming took 5 bases from V and 4 from J, leaving 11 bases between them. CDR3 in amino acids: CASSTGGGYGYTF. CDR3 DNA: TGTGCCAGCAGCACCGGTGGAGGCTATGGCTACACCTTC. Full variable domain (remainder filled in from reference TRBV7-3 and TRBJ1-2): GAGVSQTPSNKVTEKGKYVELRCDPISGHTALYWYRQSLGQGPEFLIYFQGTGAADDSGLPNDRFFAVRPEGSVSTLKIQRTERGDSAVYLCASSTGGGYGYTFGSGTRLTVV.

This chain joins TRBV20-1 and TRBJ2-5; D unresolved. Trimming cost V 7 bases and J 4 bases, with 13 bases left between them. The germline CDR1 and CDR2 sequences are DFQATT and SNEGSKA (reference sequence). The CDR3 length is 12 residues. The CDR3 is CSDKHILETQYF. As DNA, the CDR3 is TGCAGTGATAAGCACATCCTAGAGACCCAGTACTTC.

The genes are TRBV11-2 and TRBJ2-1, with D perhaps TRBD2 (6 bases). V shed 3 bases and J shed 0 bases, with 9 bases lying between them. In germline, CDR1 is SGHAT, CDR2 FQNNGV. The CDR3 consists of 15 residues. The CDR3 nucleotides read TGTGCCAGCAGCTTCGACGGGAGCTCCTACAATGAGCAGTTCTTC. It encodes CASSFDGSSYNEQFF.

This clonotype came up a few times. The gene calls are TRBV7-2 and TRBJ2-1; perhaps TRBD2 as D (6 bases). Germline V gene data show CDR1 as SGHTA and CDR2 as FQGNSA. The ends were cut back, 6 bases at V and 0 bases at J, with 12 bases in the middle. This CDR3 has 15 residues. In DNA, the CDR3 is TGTGCCAGCAGTCCGGGACTCAGCTCCTACAATGAGCAGTTCTTC. Protein: CASSPGLSSYNEQFF.